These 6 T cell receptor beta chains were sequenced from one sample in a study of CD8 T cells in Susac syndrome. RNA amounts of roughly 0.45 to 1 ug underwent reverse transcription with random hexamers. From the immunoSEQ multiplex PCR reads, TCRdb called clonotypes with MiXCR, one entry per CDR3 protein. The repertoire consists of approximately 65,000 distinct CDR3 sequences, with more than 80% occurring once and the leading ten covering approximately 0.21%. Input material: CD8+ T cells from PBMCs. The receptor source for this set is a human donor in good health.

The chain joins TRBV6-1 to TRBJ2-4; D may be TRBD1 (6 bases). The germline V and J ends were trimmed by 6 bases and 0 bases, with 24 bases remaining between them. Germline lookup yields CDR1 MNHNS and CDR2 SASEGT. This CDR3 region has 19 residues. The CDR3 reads CASSPNPYRALLAKNIQYF. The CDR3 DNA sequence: TGTGCCAGCAGCCCAAACCCCTACAGGGCGCTACTAGCCAAAAACATTCAGTACTTC.

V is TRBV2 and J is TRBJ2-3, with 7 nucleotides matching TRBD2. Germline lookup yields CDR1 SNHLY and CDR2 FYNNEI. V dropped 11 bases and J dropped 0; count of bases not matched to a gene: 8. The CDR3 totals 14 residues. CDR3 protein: CALVLADSTDTQYF. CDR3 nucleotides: TGTGCCCTAGTGCTAGCGGATAGCACAGATACGCAGTATTTT.

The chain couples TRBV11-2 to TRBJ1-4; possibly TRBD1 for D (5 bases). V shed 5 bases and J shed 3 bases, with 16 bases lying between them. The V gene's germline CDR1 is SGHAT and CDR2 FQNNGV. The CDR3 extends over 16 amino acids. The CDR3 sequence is CASSHGGWGSNEKLFF. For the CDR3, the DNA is TGTGCCAGCAGCCACGGCGGGTGGGGGTCTAATGAAAAACTGTTTTTT.

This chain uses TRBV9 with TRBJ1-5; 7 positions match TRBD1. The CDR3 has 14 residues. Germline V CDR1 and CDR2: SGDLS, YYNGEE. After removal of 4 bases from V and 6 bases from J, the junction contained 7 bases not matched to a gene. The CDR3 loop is CASSNGQAGQPQHF. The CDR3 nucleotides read TGTGCCAGCAGCAACGGACAGGCTGGTCAGCCCCAGCATTTT.

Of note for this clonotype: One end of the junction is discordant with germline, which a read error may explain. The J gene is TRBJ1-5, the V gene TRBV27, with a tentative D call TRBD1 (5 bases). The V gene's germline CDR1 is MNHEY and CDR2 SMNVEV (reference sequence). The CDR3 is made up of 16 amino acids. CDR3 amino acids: CANSLRDPVPNQPQHF. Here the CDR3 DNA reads TGTGCCAACAGTTTGCGGGACCCAGTACCCAATCAGCCCCAGCATTTT.

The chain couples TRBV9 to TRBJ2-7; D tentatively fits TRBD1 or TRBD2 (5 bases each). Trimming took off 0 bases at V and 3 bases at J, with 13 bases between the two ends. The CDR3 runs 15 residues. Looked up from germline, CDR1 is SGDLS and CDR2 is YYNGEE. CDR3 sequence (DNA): TGTGCCAGCAGCGTAGAGGGGAGTCCCGACTACGAGCAGTACTTC. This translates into CASSVEGSPDYEQYF.